This entry describes one T cell receptor beta chain. The junction had 4 bases not matched to a gene; V was cut back by 0 bases and J by 15 bases. This CDR3 has 12 amino acids. CDR1 is SGHNT and CDR2 is YENEEA in the germline V gene. Regions amplified from RNA transcripts were the TCR beta CDR3 regions. First-round RT-PCR targeting the TCR CDR3 was performed with the HTBI primer set. One entry per CDR3 protein results from TCRdb running MiXCR on the multiplex PCR reads. Among hundreds of thousands of distinct CDR3 sequences listed, approximately 14% were seen once. This entry is derived from a study of T cells in Graves' hyperthyroidism and ophthalmopathy.

This TCR derives from a woman aged 18-35 years with Graves' hyperthyroidism. The chain has TRBV11-3 and TRBJ2-1; 8 nucleotides align to TRBD2. Sequencing was performed on blood. DNA of the CDR3: TGTGCCAGCAGCTTAGATCGGACTAGCTTGTTCTTC. Protein product: CASSLDRTSLFF.